These 30 T cell receptor beta chains originate from one sample sequenced in a study of radiotherapy plus CTLA-4 blockade in lung cancer. The method was immunoSEQ multiplex PCR; TCRdb's version includes in-frame clones alone and lacks a portion of them. The sample lists roughly 30,000 clones; roughly 71% were seen once. Material: peripheral blood, obtained from a patient treated with radiotherapy plus ipilimumab. The receptors were sampled from a human donor with non-small cell lung cancer that progressed on radiotherapy plus ipilimumab.

This clone showed up just a few times. V gene TRBV11-2 combines with J gene TRBJ2-2, with D possibly TRBD1 on 6 matching bases. Germline assignment: CDR1 SGHAT and CDR2 FQNNGV. The V gene lost 7 bases and the J gene lost 0 bases, with 15 bases spanning the gap. The CDR3 is 16 residues long. The CDR3 nucleotides read TGTGCCAGCATGGTCAGGGGACCGACGAACACCGGGGAGCTGTTTTTT. Protein product: CASMVRGPTNTGELFF.

The J gene is TRBJ2-7, the V gene TRBV27, with TRBD2 identical over 12 bases. Germline-derived CDR1 and CDR2 are MNHEY and SMNVEV (reference sequence). V lost 5 bases and J lost 0; bases outside the gene matches: 2. The CDR3 extends over 15 amino acids. The CDR3 coding sequence is TGTGCCAGCAGTGCACTAGCGGGAGGCTCCTACGAGCAGTACTTC. It translates to CASSALAGGSYEQYF.

V is TRBV6-6 and J is TRBJ2-1; the D gene is possibly TRBD2 (6 bases). The CDR3 runs to 15 residues. Germline lookup yields CDR1 MNHNY and CDR2 SVGAGI (reference sequence). V lost 6 bases and J 6 bases, leaving 18 bases between the germline ends. This CDR3 is CASSLQVGAGNEQFF. In DNA form, the CDR3 reads TGTGCCAGCAGCCTACAGGTTGGAGCGGGCAATGAGCAGTTCTTC.

The V and J genes are TRBV28 and TRBJ2-3, with 7 bases lining up with TRBD2. The junction had 6 bases not matched to a gene; V was cut back by 6 bases and J by 0 bases. Germline values: CDR1 MDHEN, CDR2 SYDVKM. This CDR3 region has 15 residues. The CDR3 bases are TGTGCCAGCAGAGACCCGGGAGGAAGCACAGATACGCAGTATTTT. Translation: CASRDPGGSTDTQYF.

The gene calls are TRBV5-1 and TRBJ2-1; 10 bases agree with TRBD2. Trimming cost V 6 bases and J 9 bases; bases outside gene matches: 9. Germline loops: CDR1 SGHRS, CDR2 YFSETQ. The CDR3 totals 14 residues. The CDR3 DNA follows: TGCGCCAGCAAGGCTAGCGGGGGCTGGGGTGAGCAGTTCTTC. This gives the protein CASKASGGWGEQFF.

This sequence joins TRBV29-1 and TRBJ1-4, with a tentative D call TRBD1 (6 bases). This CDR3 region has 13 residues. Germline V gene sequence: CDR1 SQVTM, CDR2 ANQGSEA. V was clipped by 7 bases and J by 5 bases, with 14 bases between them. The chain's CDR3 is CSATGQLNEKLFF. DNA for the CDR3: TGCAGCGCCACCGGACAGCTGAATGAAAAACTGTTTTTT.

This chain uses TRBV11-3 with TRBJ2-1; 7 nucleotides agree with TRBD1. With 0 bases clipped from V and 8 bases from J, the junction kept 13 bases outside the gene matches. CDR1 is SGHNT, CDR2 YENEEA, per germline. The CDR3 length is 17 residues. The CDR3 coding sequence is TGTGCCAGCAGCTTAGACTTAGGACAGGCGGTAGAGGATGAGCAGTTCTTC. It codes for CASSLDLGQAVEDEQFF.

This clone is a singleton in its sample. This chain connects TRBV4-1 to TRBJ1-1; D possibly corresponds to TRBD1 (5 bases). Deletions cut 0 bases from V and 1 base from J, with 9 bases between. The germline CDR1 and CDR2 sequences are MGHRA and YSYEKL. The CDR3 is made up of 15 amino acids. The CDR3 loop reads CASSQDNRRNTEAFF. The CDR3 DNA is TGCGCCAGCAGCCAAGATAACAGGCGGAACACTGAAGCTTTCTTT.

This clone was observed once. The CDR3 loop reads CASSQQGEGVDTEAFF. CDR3 nucleotides: TGCGCCAGCAGCCAACAAGGAGAAGGGGTCGACACTGAAGCTTTCTTT. The chain links TRBV4-1 to TRBJ1-1, with a weak D call TRBD1 (5 bases). Germline V gene lookup returns CDR1 MGHRA and CDR2 YSYEKL. This CDR3 spans 16 amino acids. Trimming cost V 2 bases and J 3 bases, with 16 bases left between them.

The chain is built from TRBV10-3 and TRBJ1-2; 10 nucleotides match TRBD1. The ends lost 4 bases at V and 6 bases at J; junction bases unmatched: 5. Germline-derived CDR1 and CDR2 are ENHRY and SYGVKD. This CDR3 has 14 residues. This CDR3 reads CAISGQGAGHGYTF. In DNA, the CDR3 is TGTGCCATCAGTGGACAGGGGGCGGGCCATGGCTACACCTTC.

This sequence joins TRBV5-6 and TRBJ2-3; 12 bases map to TRBD2. V gave up 3 bases and J gave up 5 bases; unmatched junction bases: 10. The CDR3 sequence is 17 residues long. Per the germline V gene, CDR1 is SGHDT and CDR2 is YYEEEE. The CDR3 sequence is CASSSMSSGGALDTQYF. CDR3 DNA: TGTGCCAGCAGCTCGATGTCTAGCGGGGGGGCCTTAGATACGCAGTATTTT.

The rearrangement links TRBV10-1 to TRBJ2-4; D is ambiguous. CDR3 length: 16 residues. Germline V gene sequence: CDR1 WNHNN, CDR2 SYGVQD (reference sequence). V lost 2 bases and J lost 0, with 11 bases in between. The CDR3, as DNA: TGCGCCAGCAGTGAGCCTGGGCCTCTAGCCAAAAACATTCAGTACTTC. Its protein product is CASSEPGPLAKNIQYF.

This clone has just a few counts. This chain joins TRBV7-2 and TRBJ2-2; tentative D call: TRBD2 (6 bases). This CDR3 has 14 residues. Trimming left V 6 bases short and J 2 bases short, with 10 bases between. Germline V gene data show CDR1 as SGHTA and CDR2 as FQGNSA. CDR3: CASRRLGNTGELFF. The CDR3 DNA reads TGTGCCAGCAGGAGACTAGGAAACACCGGGGAGCTGTTTTTT.

This clone has only a few counts. The genes are TRBV6-1 and TRBJ2-3; D unclear. The germline V gene has CDR1 MNHNS and CDR2 SASEGT. With 6 bases removed from V and 6 bases from J, the gap between germline ends came to 13 bases. The CDR3 sequence is 13 residues long. The CDR3 is CASRIEFTDTQYF. In DNA form, the CDR3 reads TGTGCCAGCAGGATAGAGTTCACGGATACGCAGTATTTT.

The genes are TRBV7-2 and TRBJ1-4; 9 nucleotides match TRBD1. Germline V gives CDR1 SGHTA, CDR2 FQGNSA. The length of the CDR3 is 16 residues. Germline trimming cut 1 base from V and 8 bases from J; bases unmatched to any gene: 8. In DNA form, the CDR3 reads TGTGCCAGCAGCTTAGTCACAGGGGGCGCGGGAGAAAAACTGTTTTTT. It is translated as CASSLVTGGAGEKLFF.

The rearrangement links TRBV19 to TRBJ2-7, with a possible D match to TRBD1 (5 bases). The CDR3 covers 14 residues. The ends were cut back, 0 bases at V and 0 bases at J, with 6 bases in the middle. CDR1 is LNHDA, CDR2 SQIVND, per germline (reference sequence). CDR3: CASSIDRDSYEQYF. The CDR3 nucleotides are TGTGCCAGTAGTATAGACAGGGACTCCTACGAGCAGTACTTC.

The chain carries TRBV5-4 and TRBJ2-5; no clear D gene. Germline loops: CDR1 SGHNT, CDR2 YYREEE (reference sequence). This CDR3 is built from 14 residues. With 3 bases removed from V and 2 bases from J, the gap between germline ends came to 11 bases. CDR3 in DNA: TGTGCCAGCAGCTCCCCTCAGATACAAGAGACCCAGTACTTC. It encodes CASSSPQIQETQYF.

The V gene is TRBV29-1, the J gene TRBJ2-7; the match to TRBD1 covers 7 bases. Per germline, CDR1 SQVTM and CDR2 ANQGSEA. J lost 6 bases, V lost 4 bases, and 15 bases had no gene match. The CDR3 consists of 15 residues. CDR3 sequence: CSVGRTGTDLREQYF. CDR3 DNA: TGCAGCGTTGGGAGGACAGGAACAGACCTGCGCGAGCAGTACTTC.

The chain uses TRBV18 and TRBJ1-2, with D maybe TRBD1 (6 bases). The V end lost 3 bases, the J end lost 2 bases, and 13 bases lay between the germline ends. Germline-derived CDR1 and CDR2 are KGHSH and LQKENI. The CDR3 consists of 15 residues. The CDR3 here is CASSPQGQLNYGYTF. The CDR3 nucleotides are TGTGCCAGCTCACCCCAAGGACAGCTAAACTATGGCTACACCTTC.

This clone was found a few times. The gene calls are TRBV28 and TRBJ1-2, with D possibly TRBD1 on 5 matching bases. This CDR3 has 13 residues. Trimming stripped 2 bases from V and 9 bases from J, with 13 bases between. The germline gives CDR1 MDHEN, CDR2 SYDVKM. CDR3 nucleotides: TGTGCCAGCAGTTTAGAAGGGGCGGGGAGCTACACCTTC. Translated: CASSLEGAGSYTF.

DNA of the CDR3: TGTGCCAGTAGGGACTTGACAGCCTTAAGGACTAACTATGGCTACACCTTC. This sequence encodes CASRDLTALRTNYGYTF. The chain carries TRBV19 and TRBJ1-2; tentatively, D is TRBD1 (5 bases). The V end was cut by 6 bases, the J end by 0 bases, with 20 bases between. This CDR3 spans 17 amino acids. CDR1 LNHDA and CDR2 SQIVND come from the germline V gene (reference sequence).

This clone occurred a few times. The chain is built from TRBV7-9 and TRBJ2-2, with D uncertain. The V and J ends lost 2 bases and 9 bases respectively, with 10 bases between them. This CDR3 contains 13 residues. Germline V lookup: CDR1 SEHNR, CDR2 FQNEAQ (reference sequence). CDR3 in amino acids: CASSLQTPWELFF. The CDR3 region has the DNA TGTGCCAGCAGCTTACAAACGCCGTGGGAGCTGTTTTTT. Drawing the rest from reference TRBV7-9 and TRBJ2-2, the complete variable domain is DTGVSQNPRHKITKRGQNVTFRCDPISEHNRLYWYRQTLGQGPEFLTYFQNEAQLEKSRLLSDRFSAERPKGSFSTLEIQRTEQGDSAMYLCASSLQTPWELFFGEGSRLTVL.

The chain combines TRBV9 with TRBJ2-7, with D perhaps TRBD2 (6 bases). Trimming removed 0 bases from V and 3 bases from J, with 7 bases in between. The CDR3 contains 13 residues. Germline CDR1 SGDLS, CDR2 YYNGEE. The CDR3 coding sequence is TGTGCCAGCAGCGTAGGAGCGGGCTACGAGCAGTACTTC. Amino acids: CASSVGAGYEQYF.

J is TRBJ1-5 and V is TRBV29-1; D is perhaps TRBD1 (5 bases). The germline CDR1 and CDR2 sequences are SQVTM and ANQGSEA. The CDR3 runs 13 residues. Trimming pared 4 bases from V and 2 bases from J, leaving 9 bases between. The CDR3 reads CSVAGVGNQPQHF. The CDR3, as DNA: TGCAGCGTTGCGGGGGTTGGCAATCAGCCCCAGCATTTT.

The chain couples TRBV18 to TRBJ2-7; 8 bases align to TRBD1. This CDR3 region has 15 residues. CDR1 is KGHSH, CDR2 LQKENI, per germline. Trimming removed 3 bases from V and 3 bases from J; junction bases left unmatched: 7. CDR3 in DNA: TGTGCCAGCTCACCCCCAGGGGGCCTAAACTACGAGCAGTACTTC. Protein sequence: CASSPPGGLNYEQYF.

V gene TRBV7-9 combines with J gene TRBJ2-3, with D possibly being TRBD1 (6 bases). CDR3 length equals 13 residues. Per the germline V gene, CDR1 is SEHNR and CDR2 is FQNEAQ (reference sequence). The germline V and J ends were trimmed by 3 bases and 3 bases, with 7 bases remaining between them. The DNA of the CDR3 is TGTGCCAGCAGCTTCAGGGGAACAGATACGCAGTATTTT. It codes for CASSFRGTDTQYF.

The chain recombines TRBV13 with TRBJ2-7; no reliable D call. The CDR3 totals 14 residues. CDR1 and CDR2 (germline): PRHDT, FYEKMQ (reference sequence). Trimming removed 5 bases from V and 2 bases from J, with 13 bases in between. The CDR3, as DNA: TGTGCCAGCAGCACGCCCGACGGAACCTACGAGCAGTACTTC. This encodes CASSTPDGTYEQYF.

The V gene is TRBV5-1, the J gene TRBJ1-3; D is unclear. The CDR3 sequence is 14 residues long. Germline V gene data show CDR1 as SGHRS and CDR2 as YFSETQ. The V end was cut by 4 bases, the J end by 2 bases, with 10 bases between. In DNA form, the CDR3 reads TGCGCCAGCAGCCTGGCCGGAACTGGAAACACCATATATTTT. Protein sequence: CASSLAGTGNTIYF.

This chain connects TRBV21-1 to TRBJ1-2. TRBV21-1 is a recognized pseudogene. The CDR3 covers 14 residues. The CDR3 reads CASSWGTDIYGYTF. DNA of the CDR3: TGTGCCAGCAGCTGGGGGACCGACATCTATGGCTACACCTTC.

This chain uses TRBV4-2 with TRBJ2-5; D might be TRBD1 or TRBD2, each matching 6 bases. The CDR3 is 16 residues long. From germline, CDR1 is LGHNA and CDR2 YNFKEQ. The V end was cut by 1 base, the J end by 3 bases, with 15 bases between. The CDR3 reads CASSQAQGRGKETQYF. In nucleotides, the CDR3 is TGTGCCAGCAGCCAAGCCCAGGGGCGGGGTAAAGAGACCCAGTACTTC.